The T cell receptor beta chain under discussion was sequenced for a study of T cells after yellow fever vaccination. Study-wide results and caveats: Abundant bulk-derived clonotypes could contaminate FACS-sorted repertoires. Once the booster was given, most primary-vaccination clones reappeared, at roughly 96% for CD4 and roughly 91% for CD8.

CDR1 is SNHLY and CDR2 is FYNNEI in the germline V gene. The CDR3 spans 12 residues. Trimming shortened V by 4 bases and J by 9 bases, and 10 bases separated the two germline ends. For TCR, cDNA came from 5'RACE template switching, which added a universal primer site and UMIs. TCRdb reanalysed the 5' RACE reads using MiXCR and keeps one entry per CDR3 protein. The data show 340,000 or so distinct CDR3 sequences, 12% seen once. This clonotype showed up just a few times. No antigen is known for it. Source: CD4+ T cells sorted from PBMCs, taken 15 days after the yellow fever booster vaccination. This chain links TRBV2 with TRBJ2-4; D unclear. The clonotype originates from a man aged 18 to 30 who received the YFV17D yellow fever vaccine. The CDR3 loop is CASSVYSSIQYF. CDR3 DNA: TGTGCCAGCAGTGTTTATTCTTCCATTCAGTACTTC.